This T cell receptor (beta chain) is drawn from a study of blood T cell repertoires in COVID-19 (dated by TCRdb to 2018 to 2021). With regard to the full study: Collaborator samples came from the United States, Italy and Spain and covered acute and convalescent phases of COVID-19. The prospective study material was composed of cDNA or gDNA derived from T cells, B-cell-depleted T cells, or PBMCs. Deeply sampled blood TCRbeta repertoires from subjects exposed to, actively infected with, or recovered from COVID-19 were included in the dataset. The repertoires were released in a freely available public database meant as a resource for research on the immune response to SARS-CoV-2. The samples were drawn from the first 160 participants of the ongoing ImmuneRACE study and from 950 to 1,500 subjects provided by 6 global collaborators. Nearly every sample came with metadata listing a de-identified subject ID, COVID-19 status, age in years and sex. Where available, HLA class I and class II types were taken from metadata supplied by the sample provider and were not determined by assay-based typing. The paper's findings and limits, for the study overall: The quantity of clinical and demographic metadata differed by source and by participant and was supplied without curation.

One collaborating source in Seattle enrolled patients during active infection and followed them longitudinally through the course of disease. Collaborating institutions collected whole blood in K2EDTA tubes following their own protocols. For TCRbeta analysis, collaborator samples were shipped as frozen whole blood, as isolated PBMCs, or as DNA extracted from either sample type. The CDR3 measures 16 amino acids from cysteine to phenylalanine. The retained sequence is limited to the CDR3, 48 bases, with the frame set at the first base. The junction carries 15 bases between V and J, which are trimmed by 5 bases and 1 base respectively. Taken from the germline V gene (reference sequence), the CDR1 and CDR2 loops are GTSNPN and SVGIG. The immunoSEQ Assay, a bias-controlled multiplex PCR, was used to amplify TCRbeta CDR3 regions from genomic DNA. The paper's processing steps were these. The number of nucleated cells in each sample was estimated by amplification of reference gene primers within the assay. To quantify the absolute abundance of each unique TCRbeta CDR3 rearrangement, sequence reads were collapsed and filtered. For each sample, productive Simpson clonality was calculated as the square root of Simpson's diversity index across productive rearrangements. TCRdb provides this immuneACCESS table in a form limited to in-frame rearrangements. Some clones are lacking; in checked studies, under half of them reflect an unresolved V gene, and why the rest are absent is not known. The DNA gave D and trimming, while V, J and clone size come from that table. The sample table holds about 240,000 clones, of which approximately 85% were seen once. The ten largest clones take up 7.5% to 9.5% of the sample.

Comment on this clone: The antigen this receptor binds is unknown. Base qualities are not provided; no much larger clone lies one nucleotide away.

The chain joins TRBV30 to TRBJ1-6; no D gene is confidently identified. What was sequenced was peripheral blood. This clonotype was sampled from a woman at least 80 years old with COVID-19, enrolled during active disease. Here is the DNA: TGTGCCTGGTGTACTACCTTTGGGTCCTATAATTCACCCCTCCACTTT. It is translated as CAWCTTFGSYNSPLHF. With the rest looked up from the reference TRBV30 and TRBJ1-6 genes rather than sequenced, the full variable domain is SQTIHQWPATLVQPVGSPLSLECTVEGTSNPNLYWYRQAAGRGLQLLFYSVGIGQISSEVPQNLSASRPQDRQFILSSKKLLLSDSGFYLCAWCTTFGSYNSPLHFGNGTRLTVT.